This entry describes one T cell receptor beta chain. Different DNA sequences within this sample yield the same CDR3. This sample stems from a study of cytomegalovirus exposure and HLA in healthy donors. Use of 60 Vbeta and 13 Jbeta primers characterized the PCR. TCRdb's copy holds only in-frame clones and misses some; the assay was immunoSEQ multiplex PCR. In the table there are more than 100,000 clones, 77% of which are singletons. Germline V gene sequence: CDR1 SGHDT, CDR2 YYEEEE. The CDR3 extends over 15 amino acids. V was pared by 4 bases and J by 4 bases, with 17 bases between. The sample comprised PBMCs. The clonotype originates from a woman in her sixties in good health and CMV-seronegative. The chain joins TRBV5-6 to TRBJ1-1; D might be TRBD1 (5 bases). The DNA of the CDR3 is TGTGCCAGCAGCGAGTCCGGGCAGGGTATCACTGAAGCTTTCTTT. Amino acids: CASSESGQGITEAFF.